These 27 T cell receptor beta chains were sequenced from one sample in a study of CD8 T cell repertoires and HIV-1 epitope variants. Sequencing used immunoSEQ multiplex PCR; TCRdb keeps in-frame clones, though not all of them. The data hold about 4,100 clones, with approximately 71% observed a single time. Their cognate antigens are unknown. Sequencing input: cultured CD8+ T cells derived from PBMCs. Receptors originate from a male donor with HIV.

The chain has TRBV5-6 and TRBJ1-2, with D perhaps matching TRBD1 (5 bases). The V and J ends lost 4 bases and 3 bases respectively, with 7 bases between them. This CDR3 is built from 12 residues. CDR1 and CDR2 (germline): SGHDT, YYEEEE. The CDR3 sequence is CASSPGDYGYTF. The CDR3, as DNA: TGTGCCAGCAGCCCGGGGGACTATGGCTACACCTTC.

The chain uses TRBV9 and TRBJ1-4, with D possibly being TRBD1 (5 bases). The germline V gene has CDR1 SGDLS and CDR2 YYNGEE. V shed 3 bases and J shed 3 bases, with 15 bases lying between them. This CDR3 is 16 amino acids long. The CDR3 DNA sequence: TGTGCCAGCAGCGCAGGGTCTTTCGTGGCTAATGAAAAACTGTTTTTT. Translation gives CASSAGSFVANEKLFF. Based on the CDR3 plus reference TRBV9 and TRBJ1-4, the full variable domain is DSGVTQTPKHLITATGQRVTLRCSPRSGDLSVYWYQQSLDQGLQFLIQYYNGEERAKGNILERFSAQQFPDLHSELNLSSLELGDSALYFCASSAGSFVANEKLFFGSGTQLSVL.

The chain links TRBV7-9 to TRBJ2-2, with D perhaps TRBD1 or TRBD2 (5 bases each). The V gene lost 3 bases and the J gene lost 11 bases, with 16 bases spanning the gap. The CDR3 contains 14 residues. Germline CDR1 SEHNR, CDR2 FQNEAQ (reference sequence). The CDR3 spells CASSFRPGTRELFF. CDR3 sequence (DNA): TGTGCCAGCAGCTTTAGACCGGGGACGAGAGAGCTGTTTTTT.

The J gene is TRBJ1-1, the V gene TRBV4-3; no reliable D call. This CDR3 region has 14 residues. Germline-derived CDR1 and CDR2 are LGHNA and YSLEER. V was cut by 0 bases and J by 1 base, with 6 bases left in between. The CDR3 region is CASSQDPKNTEAFF. CDR3 nucleotides: TGCGCCAGCAGCCAAGATCCGAAGAACACTGAAGCTTTCTTT.

J is TRBJ2-1 and V is TRBV14; 13 bases fit TRBD2. The V gene's germline CDR1 is SGHDN and CDR2 FVKESK. CDR3 length equals 16 residues. V shed 4 bases and J 3 bases; nucleotides not matched to a gene: 3. CDR3 sequence: CASSPRTSGGYNEQFF. For the CDR3, the DNA is TGTGCCAGCAGCCCTAGGACTAGCGGGGGCTACAATGAGCAGTTCTTC.

A note on this clone: A read error may produce the germline difference seen at one junction end. V is TRBV27 and J is TRBJ1-6; 10 bases map to TRBD1. Germline CDR1 is MNHEY and CDR2 is SMNVEV (reference sequence). CDR3 length equals 15 residues. The CDR3 here is CASGLSGTGVSPLHF. The CDR3 region has the DNA TGTGCCAGCGGTTTATCCGGGACAGGGGTTTCACCCCTCCACTTT.

The rearrangement uses TRBV6-5 and TRBJ2-5; D may be TRBD2 (6 bases). CDR3 length: 15 residues. V was shortened by 2 bases and J by 1 base, with 11 bases between the two germline ends. Germline CDR1 and CDR2: MNHEY and SVGAGI. CDR3 nucleotide sequence: TGTGCCAGCAGTTACCTTTCCGGGAGCCAAGAGACCCAGTACTTC. It yields the protein CASSYLSGSQETQYF.

The chain combines TRBV5-4 with TRBJ2-3; D is possibly TRBD2 (7 bases). V gave up 1 base and J gave up 4 bases, with 13 bases separating them. This CDR3 is 15 amino acids long. The V gene's germline CDR1 is SGHNT and CDR2 YYREEE (reference sequence). The CDR3 nucleotides read TGTGCCAGCAGCTTGTCGGCGGGGGCACCAGATACGCAGTATTTT. Translating it yields CASSLSAGAPDTQYF.

Only a few counts were recorded for this clone. The chain employs TRBV28 and TRBJ2-5; 8 bases align to TRBD1. V was pared by 4 bases and J by 1 base, with 5 bases of the junction left unmatched. The CDR3 extends over 15 amino acids. CDR1 is MDHEN, CDR2 SYDVKM, per germline. For the CDR3, the DNA is TGTGCCAGCAGTTCCCCGGACAGGGCCCAAGAGACCCAGTACTTC. Translation: CASSSPDRAQETQYF.

The chain employs TRBV7-2 and TRBJ2-1; TRBD2 aligns across 10 bases. Looked up from germline, CDR1 is SGHTA and CDR2 is FQGNSA. Trimming removed 4 bases from V and 8 bases from J; junction bases left unmatched: 8. The CDR3 sequence is 15 residues long. This CDR3 is CASSSTRTSGDEQFF. In nucleotides, the CDR3 is TGTGCCAGCAGCTCGACCCGGACTAGCGGCGATGAGCAGTTCTTC.

This clone was counted only a few times. The rearrangement joins TRBV19 to TRBJ2-7; TRBD2 matches at 10 bases. The germline CDR1 and CDR2 sequences are LNHDA and SQIVND (reference sequence). CDR3 length: 19 residues. V lost 5 bases to trimming and J lost 1 base; unmatched junction nucleotides: 17. For the CDR3, the DNA is TGTGCCAGTAGTCCTCCTAGCGGGGGCCATCTCTTTAATTCCTACGAGCAGTACTTC. Its translation: CASSPPSGGHLFNSYEQYF.

This chain connects TRBV28 to TRBJ1-2; D call uncertain. The CDR3 length is 14 residues. The V gene lost 6 bases and the J gene lost 4 bases, with 15 bases spanning the gap. Germline CDR1 MDHEN, CDR2 SYDVKM. The CDR3 spells CASSPKDRLYGYTF. The CDR3 coding sequence is TGTGCCAGCAGCCCGAAGGACCGTCTCTATGGCTACACCTTC.

The rearrangement uses TRBV27 and TRBJ2-1, with no clear D. The V and J ends lost 8 bases and 1 base respectively, with 9 bases between them. The CDR3 spans 13 residues. Germline CDR1 reads MNHEY; CDR2 reads SMNVEV (reference sequence). The DNA for the CDR3 is TGTGCCAGCGGAGCGTCTTCCTACAATGAGCAGTTCTTC. Protein: CASGASSYNEQFF.

This chain uses TRBV9 with TRBJ1-2, with TRBD1 matching over 9 bases. V dropped 0 bases and J dropped 6; count of bases not matched to a gene: 0. The CDR3 length is 13 residues. Per the germline V gene, CDR1 is SGDLS and CDR2 is YYNGEE. The CDR3: CASSVGTGDGYTF. The CDR3 DNA reads as TGTGCCAGCAGCGTAGGGACAGGGGATGGCTACACCTTC.

The genes are TRBV19 and TRBJ1-1; 9 bases line up with TRBD1. The trim removed 3 bases at V and 1 base at J, leaving 6 bases unmatched. This CDR3 has 16 amino acids. Germline V gene data show CDR1 as LNHDA and CDR2 as SQIVND (reference sequence). The CDR3 loop is CASSIRRTGANTEAFF. CDR3 DNA: TGTGCCAGTAGTATTAGAAGGACAGGGGCGAACACTGAAGCTTTCTTT.

J is TRBJ2-7 and V is TRBV19; 10 positions match TRBD1. V lost 5 bases and J lost 5; bases outside the gene matches: 9. This CDR3 contains 15 residues. Germline lookup yields CDR1 LNHDA and CDR2 SQIVND (reference sequence). The CDR3 sequence is CASSPTGGAVNEQYF. CDR3 DNA sequence: TGTGCCAGTAGTCCGACAGGGGGCGCGGTCAACGAGCAGTACTTC. Full variable domain (outside the CDR3, taken from reference TRBV19 and TRBJ2-7): DGGITQSPKYLFRKEGQNVTLSCEQNLNHDAMYWYRQDPGQGLRLIYYSQIVNDFQKGDIAEGYSVSREKKESFPLTVTSAQKNPTAFYLCASSPTGGAVNEQYFGPGTRLTVT.

This chain uses TRBV27 with TRBJ2-3, with TRBD2 matching over 8 bases. The CDR3 extends over 16 amino acids. Trimming at V came to 6 bases and at J to 1 base, leaving 9 bases not matched to a gene. The germline V gene encodes CDR1 MNHEY and CDR2 SMNVEV (reference sequence). CDR3 residues: CASRHTTTSGTDTQYF. CDR3 bases: TGTGCCAGCAGACATACGACGACTAGCGGCACAGATACGCAGTATTTT.

The count of this clone is one. This rearrangement joins TRBV7-3 to TRBJ2-5, with a tentative D call TRBD1 (5 bases). Trimming took off 5 bases at V and 1 base at J, with 8 bases between the two ends. From germline, CDR1 is SGHTA and CDR2 FQGTGA. There are 13 residues in the CDR3. As DNA, the CDR3 is TGTGCCAGCAGCCAAGACAGCCAAGAGACCCAGTACTTC. This gives the protein CASSQDSQETQYF.

The gene calls are TRBV28 and TRBJ2-7, with 12 bases that match TRBD2. This CDR3 contains 16 residues. Per germline, CDR1 MDHEN and CDR2 SYDVKM. J was trimmed by 0 bases and V by 4 bases; bases with no gene match: 4. The CDR3 protein is CASSSLAGGLSYEQYF. As DNA, the CDR3 is TGTGCCAGCAGTTCCCTAGCGGGAGGGCTCTCCTACGAGCAGTACTTC. Complete variable domain (other parts from reference TRBV28 and TRBJ2-7): DVKVTQSSRYLVKRTGEKVFLECVQDMDHENMFWYRQDPGLGLRLIYFSYDVKMKEKGDIPEGYSVSREKKERFSLILESASTNQTSMYLCASSSLAGGLSYEQYFGPGTRLTVT.

This chain connects TRBV5-6 to TRBJ2-7; a possible D gene is TRBD1 (6 bases). Trimming removed 4 bases at V and 0 bases at J, with 11 bases between. There are 14 residues in the CDR3. Germline loops: CDR1 SGHDT, CDR2 YYEEEE. The CDR3 nucleotides read TGTGCCAGCAGCCTACAGGGAATCTCCTACGAGCAGTACTTC. It is translated as CASSLQGISYEQYF.

The J gene is TRBJ1-4, the V gene TRBV5-1, with 9 bases aligning to TRBD1. Germline V gene sequence: CDR1 SGHRS, CDR2 YFSETQ. V shed 3 bases, J shed 7 bases, and the junction held 4 bases outside the gene matches. The CDR3 runs to 14 residues. The CDR3 loop is CASSSGTGPEKLFF. The CDR3 DNA reads TGCGCCAGCAGCTCCGGGACAGGGCCTGAAAAACTGTTTTTT. The full variable domain, its missing parts supplied by reference TRBV5-1 and TRBJ1-4, is KAGVTQTPRYLIKTRGQQVTLSCSPISGHRSVSWYQQTPGQGLQFLFEYFSETQRNKGNFPGRFSGRQFSNSRSEMNVSTLELGDSALYLCASSSGTGPEKLFFGSGTQLSVL.

Concerning this clone: At one end the junction does not follow the germline gene, possibly because of a read error. J is TRBJ2-6 and V is TRBV16; unclear D gene. This CDR3 contains 18 residues. Germline V gene data show CDR1 as KGHSY and CDR2 as FQNENV. The CDR3 DNA is TGTGCCAGCAGCGCCGTTAGGGTCGTAACAAAGTCGGGCCAACGTCCTGACTTC. Translated: CASSAVRVVTKSGQRPDF. Full variable domain (outside the CDR3, taken from reference TRBV16 and TRBJ2-6): GEEVAQTPKHLVRGEGQKAKLYCAPIKGHSYVFWYQQVLKNEFKFLISFQNENVFDETGMPKERFSAKCLPNSPCSLEIQATKLEDSAVYFCASSAVRVVTKSGQRPDFGAGSRLTVL.

The rearrangement joins TRBV30 to TRBJ2-3; unclear D gene. The V end lost 1 base, the J end lost 6 bases, and 14 bases lay between the germline ends. The CDR3 spans 14 residues. The germline CDR1 and CDR2 sequences are GTSNPN and SVGIG (reference sequence). For the CDR3, the DNA is TGTGCCTGGAGTGGTGAGGTTGTTGGCGATACGCAGTATTTT. This gives the protein CAWSGEVVGDTQYF.

The chain couples TRBV19 to TRBJ1-1; perhaps TRBD1 as D (5 bases). The CDR3 contains 13 residues. Trimming cost V 0 bases and J 6 bases, with 8 bases left between them. Germline V CDR1 and CDR2: LNHDA, SQIVND (reference sequence). CDR3 nucleotides: TGTGCCAGTAGTATAGACCGGACACCTGAAGCTTTCTTT. Encoded protein: CASSIDRTPEAFF.

This sequence joins TRBV10-2 and TRBJ1-2; unclear D gene. The CDR3 loop spans 15 amino acids. CDR1 and CDR2 from the germline V gene are WSHSY and SAAADI. V gave up 0 bases and J gave up 2 bases, with 10 bases separating them. The CDR3 loop is CASSESGGTNYGYTF. The CDR3 nucleotides are TGCGCCAGCAGTGAGTCGGGAGGAACCAACTATGGCTACACCTTC.

The CDR3 loop is CASSQVRGRGTQYF. The DNA for the CDR3 is TGTGCCAGCAGCCAAGTGCGGGGCCGGGGGACCCAGTACTTC. The chain recombines TRBV14 with TRBJ2-5; D is possibly TRBD2 (6 bases). The ends were cut back, 1 base at V and 7 bases at J, with 13 bases in the middle. Germline CDR1 is SGHDN and CDR2 is FVKESK. The CDR3 covers 14 residues.

The V call is TRBV4-1, the J call TRBJ1-1; D possibly corresponds to TRBD1 (5 bases). The CDR3 contains 14 residues. Trimming pared 0 bases from V and 10 bases from J, leaving 15 bases between. Germline CDR1 reads MGHRA; CDR2 reads YSYEKL. CDR3 region: CASSQDSGIRVAFF. The DNA of the CDR3 is TGCGCCAGCAGCCAAGATTCAGGGATTCGTGTAGCTTTCTTT.